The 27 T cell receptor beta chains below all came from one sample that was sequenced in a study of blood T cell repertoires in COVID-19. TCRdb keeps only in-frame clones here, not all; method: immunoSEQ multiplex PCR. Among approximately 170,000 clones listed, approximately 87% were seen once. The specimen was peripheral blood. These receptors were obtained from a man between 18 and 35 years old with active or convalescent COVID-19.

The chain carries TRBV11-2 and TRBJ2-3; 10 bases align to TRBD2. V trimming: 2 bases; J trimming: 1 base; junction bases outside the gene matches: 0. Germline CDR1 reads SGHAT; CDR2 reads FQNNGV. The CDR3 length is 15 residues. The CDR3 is CASSLLAGGTDTQYF. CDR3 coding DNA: TGTGCCAGCAGCTTACTAGCGGGAGGCACAGATACGCAGTATTTT.

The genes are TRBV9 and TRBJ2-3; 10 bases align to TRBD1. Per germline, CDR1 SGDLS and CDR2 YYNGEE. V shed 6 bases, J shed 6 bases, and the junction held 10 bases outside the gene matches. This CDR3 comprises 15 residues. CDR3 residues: CASKEPGQGSDTQYF. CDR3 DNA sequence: TGTGCCAGCAAAGAACCGGGACAGGGGTCCGATACGCAGTATTTT.

The CDR3 sequence: CASSINRGAYNEQFF. The CDR3 nucleotides are TGTGCCAGTAGTATAAACAGGGGTGCCTACAATGAGCAGTTCTTC. The chain uses TRBV19 and TRBJ2-1; 7 bases match TRBD1. J gave up 2 bases and V 2 bases, and 3 bases lay outside the gene matches. The CDR3 sequence is 15 residues long. CDR1 LNHDA and CDR2 SQIVND come from the germline V gene (reference sequence).

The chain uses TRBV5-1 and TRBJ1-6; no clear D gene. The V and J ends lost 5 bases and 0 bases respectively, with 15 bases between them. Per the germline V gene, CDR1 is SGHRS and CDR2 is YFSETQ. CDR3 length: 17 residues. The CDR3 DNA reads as TGCGCCAGCAGGTACGACTTCTCCGACTCCTATAATTCACCCCTCCACTTT. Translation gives CASRYDFSDSYNSPLHF.

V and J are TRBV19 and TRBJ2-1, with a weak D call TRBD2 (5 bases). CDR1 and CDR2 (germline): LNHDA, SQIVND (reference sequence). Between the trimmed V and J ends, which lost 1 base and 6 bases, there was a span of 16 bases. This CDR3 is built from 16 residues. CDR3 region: CASSIVRTGGVNEQFF. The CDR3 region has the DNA TGTGCCAGTAGTATAGTCCGGACTGGTGGGGTCAATGAGCAGTTCTTC.

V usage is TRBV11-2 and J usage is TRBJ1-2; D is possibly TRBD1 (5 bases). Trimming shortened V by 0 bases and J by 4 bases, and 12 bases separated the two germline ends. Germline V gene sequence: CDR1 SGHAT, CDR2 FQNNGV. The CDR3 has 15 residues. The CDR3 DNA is TGTGCCAGCAGCTTAGACCCCTCGACAGCCTATGGCTACACCTTC. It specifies CASSLDPSTAYGYTF.

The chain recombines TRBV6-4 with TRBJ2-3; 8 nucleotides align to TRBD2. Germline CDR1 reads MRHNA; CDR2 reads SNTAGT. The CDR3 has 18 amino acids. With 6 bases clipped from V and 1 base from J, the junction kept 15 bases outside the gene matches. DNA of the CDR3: TGTGCCAGCAGCCCGGGACTAGTAGGAGGCGGTGGCACAGATACGCAGTATTTT. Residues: CASSPGLVGGGGTDTQYF.

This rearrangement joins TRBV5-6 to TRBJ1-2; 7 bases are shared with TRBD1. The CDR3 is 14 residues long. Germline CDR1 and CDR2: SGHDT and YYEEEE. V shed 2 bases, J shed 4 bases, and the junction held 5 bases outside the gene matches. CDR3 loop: CASSFGGQTYGYTF. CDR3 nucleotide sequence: TGTGCCAGCAGCTTCGGGGGACAGACCTATGGCTACACCTTC. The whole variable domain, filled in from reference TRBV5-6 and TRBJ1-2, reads DAGVTQSPTHLIKTRGQQVTLRCSPKSGHDTVSWYQQALGQGPQFIFQYYEEEERQRGNFPDRFSGHQFPNYSSELNVNALLLGDSALYLCASSFGGQTYGYTFGSGTRLTVV.

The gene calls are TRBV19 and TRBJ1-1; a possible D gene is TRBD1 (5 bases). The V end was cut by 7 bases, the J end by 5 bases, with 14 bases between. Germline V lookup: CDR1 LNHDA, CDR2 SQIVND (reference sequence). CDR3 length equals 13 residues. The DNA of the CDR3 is TGTGCCAGTAATATTGGGGCCGGGACTGAAGCTTTCTTT. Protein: CASNIGAGTEAFF.

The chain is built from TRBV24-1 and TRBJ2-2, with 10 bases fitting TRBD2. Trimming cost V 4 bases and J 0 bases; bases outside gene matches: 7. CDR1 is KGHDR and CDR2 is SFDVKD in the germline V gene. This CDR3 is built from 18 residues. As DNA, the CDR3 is TGTGCCACCAGTGACGGCCTAGCGGGAGCCGCGAACACCGGGGAGCTGTTTTTT. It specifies CATSDGLAGAANTGELFF.

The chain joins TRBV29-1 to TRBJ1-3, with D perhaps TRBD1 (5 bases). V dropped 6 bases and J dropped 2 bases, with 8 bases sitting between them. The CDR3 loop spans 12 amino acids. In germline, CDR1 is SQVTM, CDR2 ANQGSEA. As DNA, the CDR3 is TGCAGCGTGGGGGGGACTGGAAACACCATATATTTT. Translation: CSVGGTGNTIYF.

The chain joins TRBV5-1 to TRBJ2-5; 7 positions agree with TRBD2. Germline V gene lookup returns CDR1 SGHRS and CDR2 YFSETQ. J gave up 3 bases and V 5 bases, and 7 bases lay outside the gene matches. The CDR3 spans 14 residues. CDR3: CASRSGLTEETQYF. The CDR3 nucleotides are TGCGCCAGCAGATCGGGACTAACAGAAGAGACCCAGTACTTC.

The CDR3 region is CASSFSQNTEAFF. CDR3 DNA sequence: TGTGCCAGCAGTTTTTCCCAGAACACTGAAGCTTTCTTT. This sequence joins TRBV12-3 or TRBV12-4 and TRBJ1-1, with D unresolved. The CDR3 totals 13 residues. V was shortened by 3 bases and J by 1 base, with 6 bases between the two germline ends.

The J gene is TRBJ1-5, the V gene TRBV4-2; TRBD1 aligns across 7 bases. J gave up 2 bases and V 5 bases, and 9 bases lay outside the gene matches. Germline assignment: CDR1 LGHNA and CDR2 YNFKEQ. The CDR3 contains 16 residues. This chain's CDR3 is CASSSTGDLGNQPQHF. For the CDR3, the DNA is TGTGCCAGCAGCTCAACAGGGGACCTTGGCAATCAGCCCCAGCATTTT.

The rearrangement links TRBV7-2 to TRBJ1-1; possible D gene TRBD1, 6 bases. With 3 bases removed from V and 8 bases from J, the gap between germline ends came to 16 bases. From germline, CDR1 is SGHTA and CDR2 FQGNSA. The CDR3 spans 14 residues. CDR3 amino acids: CASSFQGQGSEAFF. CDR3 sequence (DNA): TGTGCCAGCAGCTTTCAGGGGCAGGGCTCCGAAGCTTTCTTT.

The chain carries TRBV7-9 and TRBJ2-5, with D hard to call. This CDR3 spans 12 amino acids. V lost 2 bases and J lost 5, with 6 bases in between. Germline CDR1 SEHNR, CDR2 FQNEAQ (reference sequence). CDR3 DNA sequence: TGTGCCAGCAGCTTAATTAGTGAGACCCAGTACTTC. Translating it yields CASSLISETQYF.

The CDR3 spells CSGRTSGDTQYF. CDR3 coding DNA: TGCAGCGGGCGGACTAGCGGAGATACGCAGTATTTT. J is TRBJ2-3 and V is TRBV29-1, with 10 bases lining up with TRBD2. J was trimmed by 5 bases and V by 7 bases; bases with no gene match: 3. From germline, CDR1 is SQVTM and CDR2 ANQGSEA. The CDR3 spans 12 residues.

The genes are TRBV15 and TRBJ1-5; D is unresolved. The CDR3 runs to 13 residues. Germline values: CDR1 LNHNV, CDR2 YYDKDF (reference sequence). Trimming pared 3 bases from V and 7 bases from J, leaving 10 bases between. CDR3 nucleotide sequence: TGTGCCACCAGCAGCATATCCCTACAGCCCCAGCATTTT. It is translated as CATSSISLQPQHF. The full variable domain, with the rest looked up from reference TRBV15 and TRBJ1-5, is DAMVIQNPRYQVTQFGKPVTLSCSQTLNHNVMYWYQQKSSQAPKLLFHYYDKDFNNEADTPDNFQSRRPNTSFCFLDIRSPGLGDTAMYLCATSSISLQPQHFGDGTRLSIL.

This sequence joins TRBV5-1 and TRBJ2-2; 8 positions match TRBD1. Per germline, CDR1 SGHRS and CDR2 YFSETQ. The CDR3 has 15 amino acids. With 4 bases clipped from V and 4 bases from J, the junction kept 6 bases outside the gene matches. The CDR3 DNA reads TGCGCCAGCAGCCCGACAGGGGCGTTCACCGGGGAGCTGTTTTTT. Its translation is CASSPTGAFTGELFF.

CDR3 in amino acids: CASSLWAGGSSYEQYF. The DNA of the CDR3 is TGCGCCAGCAGCTTATGGGCGGGAGGGAGCTCCTACGAGCAGTACTTC. This chain links TRBV5-1 with TRBJ2-7; the match to TRBD2 covers 9 bases. The CDR3 covers 16 residues. With V trimmed by 2 bases and J by 0 bases, 6 bases remained unmatched. The germline CDR1 and CDR2 sequences are SGHRS and YFSETQ.

The CDR3 protein is CASSIDPLLMTQGDTEAFF. CDR3 sequence (DNA): TGTGCCAGTAGTATAGACCCACTACTAATGACTCAGGGCGACACTGAAGCTTTCTTT. This chain links TRBV19 with TRBJ1-1, with D perhaps matching TRBD1 (5 bases). CDR3 length: 19 residues. From germline, CDR1 is LNHDA and CDR2 SQIVND (reference sequence). V was pared by 0 bases and J by 3 bases, with 23 bases between.

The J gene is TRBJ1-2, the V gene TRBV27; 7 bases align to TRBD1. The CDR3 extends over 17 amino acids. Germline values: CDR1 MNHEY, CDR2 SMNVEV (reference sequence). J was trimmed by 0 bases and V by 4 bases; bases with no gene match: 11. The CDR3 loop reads CASSSRGYRGANYGYTF. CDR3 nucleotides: TGTGCCAGCAGTTCGAGGGGCTACAGGGGTGCTAACTATGGCTACACCTTC.

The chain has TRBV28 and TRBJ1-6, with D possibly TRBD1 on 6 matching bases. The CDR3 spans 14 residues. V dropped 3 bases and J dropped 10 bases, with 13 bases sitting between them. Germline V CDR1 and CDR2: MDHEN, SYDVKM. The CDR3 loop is CASSFPAGASPLHF. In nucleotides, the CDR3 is TGTGCCAGCAGTTTCCCGGCAGGGGCCTCACCCCTCCACTTT.

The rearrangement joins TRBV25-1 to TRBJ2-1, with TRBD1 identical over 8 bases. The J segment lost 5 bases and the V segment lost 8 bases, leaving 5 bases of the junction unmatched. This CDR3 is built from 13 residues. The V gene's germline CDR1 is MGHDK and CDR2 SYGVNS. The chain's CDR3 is CASGPGQDNEQFF. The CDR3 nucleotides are TGTGCCAGCGGGCCGGGACAGGACAATGAGCAGTTCTTC.

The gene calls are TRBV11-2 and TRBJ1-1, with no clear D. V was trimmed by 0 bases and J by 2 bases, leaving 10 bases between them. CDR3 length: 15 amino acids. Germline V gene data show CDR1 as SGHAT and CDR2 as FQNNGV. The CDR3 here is CASSLEATVNTEAFF. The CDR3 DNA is TGTGCCAGCAGCTTAGAGGCAACCGTAAACACTGAAGCTTTCTTT.

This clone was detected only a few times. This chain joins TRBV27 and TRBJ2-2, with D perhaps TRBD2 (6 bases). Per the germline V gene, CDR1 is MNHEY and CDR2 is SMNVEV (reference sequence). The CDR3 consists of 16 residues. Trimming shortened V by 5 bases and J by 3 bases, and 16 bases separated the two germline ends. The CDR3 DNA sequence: TGTGCCAGCAGTCCGGGGGTGGGGAGGCACACCGGGGAGCTGTTTTTT. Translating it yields CASSPGVGRHTGELFF.

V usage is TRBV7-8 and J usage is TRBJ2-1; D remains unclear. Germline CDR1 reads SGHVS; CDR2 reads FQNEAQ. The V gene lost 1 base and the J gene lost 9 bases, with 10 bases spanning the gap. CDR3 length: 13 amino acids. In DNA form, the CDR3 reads TGTGCCAGCAGCTTAGTGCAGAACACTGAGCAGTTCTTC. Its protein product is CASSLVQNTEQFF.